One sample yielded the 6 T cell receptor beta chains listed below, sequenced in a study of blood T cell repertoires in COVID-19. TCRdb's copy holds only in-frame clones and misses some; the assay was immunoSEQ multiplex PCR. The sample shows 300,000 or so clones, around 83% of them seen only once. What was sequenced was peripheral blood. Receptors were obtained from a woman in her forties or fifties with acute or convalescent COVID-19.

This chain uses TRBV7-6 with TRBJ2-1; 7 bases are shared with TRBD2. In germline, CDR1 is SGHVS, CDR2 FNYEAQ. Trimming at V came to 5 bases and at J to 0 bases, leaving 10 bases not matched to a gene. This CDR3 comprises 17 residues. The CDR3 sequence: CASSPYGGENSYNEQFF. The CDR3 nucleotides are TGTGCCAGCAGCCCATATGGGGGGGAAAACTCCTACAATGAGCAGTTCTTC.

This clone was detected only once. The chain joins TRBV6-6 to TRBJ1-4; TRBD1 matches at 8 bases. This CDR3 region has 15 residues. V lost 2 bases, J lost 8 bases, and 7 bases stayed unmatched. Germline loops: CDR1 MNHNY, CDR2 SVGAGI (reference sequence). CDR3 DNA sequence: TGTGCCAGCAGTTACCCCGACAGGGGATCCGAAAAACTGTTTTTT. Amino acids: CASSYPDRGSEKLFF.

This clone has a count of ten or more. The CDR3 is CASSGQLGTEAFF. CDR3 coding DNA: TGTGCCAGCAGTGGACAGTTAGGCACTGAAGCTTTCTTT. This chain joins TRBV21-1 and TRBJ1-1; TRBD1 is the table's D call, not checked against the DNA. TRBV21-1 is a pseudogene locus. The CDR3 is made up of 13 amino acids.

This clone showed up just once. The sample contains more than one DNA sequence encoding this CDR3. For the CDR3, the DNA is TGTGCCACCACAGGGTCTGGGGCCAACGTCCTGACTTTC. Translated: CATTGSGANVLTF. The rearrangement uses TRBV10-3 and TRBJ2-6; D possibly corresponds to TRBD1 (6 bases). This CDR3 comprises 13 residues. The ends were cut back, 10 bases at V and 1 base at J, with 8 bases in the middle. CDR1 and CDR2 from the germline V gene are ENHRY and SYGVKD.

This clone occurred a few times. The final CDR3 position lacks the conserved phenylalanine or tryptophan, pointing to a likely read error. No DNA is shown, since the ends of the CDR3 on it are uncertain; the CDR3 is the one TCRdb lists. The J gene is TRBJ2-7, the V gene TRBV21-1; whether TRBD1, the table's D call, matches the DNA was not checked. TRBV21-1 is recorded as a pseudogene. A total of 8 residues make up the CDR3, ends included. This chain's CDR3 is CASSAQGN.

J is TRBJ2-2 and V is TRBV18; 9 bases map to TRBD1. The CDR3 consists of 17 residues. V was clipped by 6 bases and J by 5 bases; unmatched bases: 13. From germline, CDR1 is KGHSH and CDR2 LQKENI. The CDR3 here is CASSAQPGTGRTGELFF. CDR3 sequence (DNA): TGTGCCAGCTCTGCACAACCCGGGACAGGGCGGACCGGGGAGCTGTTTTTT.